This is a list of T cell receptor beta chains from one sample in a study of blood T cell repertoires in COVID-19. The method was immunoSEQ multiplex PCR; TCRdb's version includes in-frame clones alone and lacks a portion of them. The sample gives 100,000 or so clones, around 87% of which show up once; 15% to 20% is in the top ten. Sequencing was carried out using peripheral blood. These receptor sequences come from a human donor in a cohort sampled during active COVID-19. Each CDR3 is given without its conserved first and last residue.

>TRBV5-1|TRBJ2-7
ASSLVRSPGEQY
>TRBV19|TRBJ1-5
ASIPRGQYNQPQH
>TRBV4-1|TRBJ2-1
ASSPGGYNEQF
>TRBV11-3|TRBJ1-1
ASSLDPRAEAF
>TRBV19|TRBJ1-1
ASSIQGREHTEAF
>TRBV27|TRBJ2-7
ASSFSRGYEQY
>TRBV6-5|TRBJ2-7
ASSYPSGNSYEQY
>TRBV27|TRBJ1-6
ASSLSIRRAPGSSYNSPLH
>TRBV19|TRBJ1-4
ASSETRGSGQQLF
>TRBV6-5|TRBJ1-2
ASRERARGYGYT
>TRBV5-1|TRBJ1-1
ASSLERVNTEAF
>TRBV7-3|TRBJ2-3
ASSRGGSTDTQY
>TRBV7-8|TRBJ2-7
ASSSLDTSGTYEQY
>TRBV18|TRBJ2-3
ASSPSAQRDTQY
>TRBV19|TRBJ1-4
ASKREDGEKLF
>TRBV9|TRBJ2-1
ASSDRTSGNNEQF
>TRBV13|TRBJ2-7
ASSPRSGRYEQY
>TRBV7-9|TRBJ2-2
ASSLRGGQGTGELF
>TRBV28|TRBJ2-5
ASRGSWDSPQETQY
>TRBV10-3|TRBJ2-4
AISPDRENIQY
>TRBV6-6|TRBJ2-7
ASGRQGSGEQY
>TRBV28|TRBJ1-4
ASVSRTGGEKLF
>TRBV6-4|TRBJ1-2
ASSEQGYGYT
>TRBV5-4|TRBJ2-1
ASSFRVRGDEQF
>TRBV12-5|TRBJ1-5
ASGLTGDQPQH
>TRBV6-4|TRBJ2-5
ARLQGAKETQY
>TRBV11-3|TRBJ1-5
ASSFSQGDSNQPQH
>TRBV5-4|TRBJ2-7
ASSPDLRQGSYEQY
>TRBV4-1|TRBJ2-7
ASSLRDSYEQY
>TRBV28|TRBJ1-1
ASRTGVNTEAF
>TRBV7-3|TRBJ2-7
ASSRTSGSYEQY
>TRBV9|TRBJ2-2
ASGLLAGGPANTGELF
>TRBV9|TRBJ2-5
ASAGQGGSMETQY
>TRBV19|TRBJ1-2
ASSIGTVYYGYT
>TRBV19|TRBJ2-7
ASSIAGTSPTEQY
>TRBV7-9|TRBJ2-2
ASNTGGSFSLAGELF
>TRBV7-3|TRBJ2-7
ASSLMASAYEQY
>TRBV10-3|TRBJ2-1
AISGSGTWKNEQF
>TRBV4-3|TRBJ2-1
ASSQAVSEQF
>TRBV28|TRBJ2-4
ASSLAKNIQY
>TRBV18|TRBJ1-2
ASSPWGQGNGYT
>TRBV11-3|TRBJ2-5
ASSPSRGQETQY
>TRBV7-9|TRBJ2-7
ASRGGAAYEQY
>TRBV28|TRBJ2-3
ASSNRLAGQTDTQY
>TRBV2|TRBJ2-2
AIRPETSGSAGELF
>TRBV13|TRBJ1-2
ASSLNTYYGYT
>TRBV7-2|TRBJ1-1
ASSFPGNAEAF
>TRBV20-1|TRBJ1-2
SASLTGGGYT
>TRBV4-2|TRBJ1-2
ASSRRTEGDYGYT
>TRBV5-1|TRBJ2-2
ASSLRAGRANTGELF
>TRBV7-9|TRBJ2-1
ASSGHATSGSYNEQF
>TRBV6-5|TRBJ1-4
ASGGSRTGVEKLF